The rows below give T cell receptor beta chains drawn from one sample of a study of cytomegalovirus exposure and HLA in healthy donors. Measured with immunoSEQ multiplex PCR; TCRdb has only the in-frame clones, and not every one. The top ten clones hold more than 0.9% of a sample with about 130,000 clones, about 93% of them seen once. The sequenced sample consisted of PBMCs. The receptors stem from a woman under 30 in good health and CMV-seronegative. The CDR3 runs from the conserved cysteine through the conserved F or W. A D gene is named only where the DNA matches it firmly. Size values are once, few and many counts, or a class for expanded clones, and some rows have none.

>TRBJ2-7|.|TRBD2|TRBV28
TGTGCCAGCAGTTTAGGGGGTTGGACTAGCCCCCCCTACGAGCAGTACTTC
CASSLGGWTSPPYEQYF
>TRBJ2-3|.|.|TRBV10-1
TGCGCCACCCGGAGGTGGGTGGGCACAGATACGCAGTATTTT
CATRRWVGTDTQYF
>TRBJ2-3|.|TRBD1|TRBV25-1
TGTGCCAGCAGTGACTCCGCTTACAGGGGCTCCGATACGCAGTATTTT
CASSDSAYRGSDTQYF
>TRBJ2-1|.|TRBD2|TRBV28
TGTGCCAGCAGTTTAGTCGGGGGGGCGTCTCCTAGGGCCAATGAGCAGTTCTTC
CASSLVGGASPRANEQFF
>TRBJ2-6|.|.|TRBV4-1
TGCGCCAGCAGCCAAGATAAGTTCGGCAGGGGCCACTCTGGGGCCAACGTCCTGACTTTC
CASSQDKFGRGHSGANVLTF
>TRBJ1-2|.|.|TRBV6-1
TGTGCCAGCAGTGAATCAGGGTTGGAGGGCTACACCTTC
CASSESGLEGYTF
>TRBJ2-1|.|TRBD2|TRBV11-2
TGTGCCAGCAGCTCCCTTAGCGGGGGGGGGCGGAATGAGCAGTTCTTC
CASSSLSGGGRNEQFF
>TRBJ2-1|once|.|TRBV7-2
TGTGCCAGCAGCCCAGGGGTCGGTAACAATGAGCAGTTCTTC
CASSPGVGNNEQFF
>TRBJ1-5|.|.|TRBV11-2
TGTGCCAGCAGCTTAGGTTCGTTAGGGGTGAAGCCCCAGCATTTT
CASSLGSLGVKPQHF
>TRBJ1-6|many|.|TRBV10-3
TGTGCCATCAGCCCGTCAGGTTCACCCCTCCACTTT
CAISPSGSPLHF
>TRBJ2-1|few|.|TRBV7-9
TGTGCCAGCAGCTCACAGGTAGATGAGCAGTTCTTC
CASSSQVDEQFF
>TRBJ1-2|.|.|TRBV30
TGTGCCTGGGAAGGGGGGGGAAACTATGGCTACACCTTC
CAWEGGGNYGYTF
>TRBJ1-1|.|.|TRBV6-5
TGTGCCAGCAGTCGCGGGGGGGGGAGGGGCACTGAAGCTTTCTTT
CASSRGGGRGTEAFF
>TRBJ2-3|many|TRBD2|TRBV19
TGTGCCAGTAGTGGGACTAACACAGATACGCAGTATTTT
CASSGTNTDTQYF
>TRBJ2-7|.|TRBD2|TRBV18
TGTGCCAGCTCACAAGGGACTAGCGGGGGCTCTCCCTACGAGCAGTACTTC
CASSQGTSGGSPYEQYF
>TRBJ1-4|.|.|TRBV5-5
TGTGCCAGCAGCTTTGAGGGATTACAACTGTTTTTT
CASSFEGLQLFF
>TRBJ2-7|.|.|TRBV4-1
TGCGCCAGCAGCCAACCCAACTCCTACGAGCAGTACTTC
CASSQPNSYEQYF
>TRBJ1-5|.|TRBD1|TRBV30
TGTGCCTGGAGTCCCGACAGGGCCAGCAATCAGCCCCAGCATTTT
CAWSPDRASNQPQHF
>TRBJ1-1|few|TRBD1|TRBV6-6
TGTGCCAGCAGTTTACGACAGGGAACTGAAGCTTTCTTT
CASSLRQGTEAFF
>TRBJ2-2|once|TRBD1|TRBV11-2
TGTGCCAGCAGCTCATGGCCGGGACAGGGGTGGGCCGGGGAGCTGTTTTTT
CASSSWPGQGWAGELFF
>TRBJ1-5|.|.|TRBV19
TGTGCCAGTAGTATATCCCCAGGGGTGGGGAATCAGCCCCAGCATTTT
CASSISPGVGNQPQHF
>TRBJ2-1|.|.|TRBV4-1
TGCGCCAGCAGCCAGGAGATATGGTCCTACAATGAGCAGTTCTTC
CASSQEIWSYNEQFF
>TRBJ1-1|.|.|TRBV18
TGTGCCAGCTCACCGCCGGAGTCACCCACTGAAGCTTTCTTT
CASSPPESPTEAFF